The next 20 T cell receptor beta chains were all read from a single sample in a study of cytomegalovirus exposure and HLA in healthy donors. PCR amplification relied on 60 Vbeta primers (plus 13 Jbeta primers). Assay: immunoSEQ multiplex PCR; the TCRdb copy retains only in-frame clones and omits some. The repertoire holds under 300,000 clones, with 84% as singletons. Sequenced: PBMCs. These receptors came from a woman between 40 and 55 years old in good health and CMV-seropositive.

The gene calls are TRBV28 and TRBJ2-7; 9 positions agree with TRBD2. The V and J ends lost 8 bases and 6 bases, in that order; junction bases with no gene match: 11. Per the germline V gene, CDR1 is MDHEN and CDR2 is SYDVKM. This CDR3 is 14 amino acids long. The CDR3 loop is CASEGAGGPAEQYF. For the CDR3, the DNA is TGTGCCAGCGAGGGGGCGGGAGGGCCGGCCGAGCAGTACTTC.

The V and J genes are TRBV28 and TRBJ2-7; a weak D match, TRBD2 (5 bases). Germline CDR1 MDHEN, CDR2 SYDVKM. With 3 bases removed from V and 6 bases from J, the gap between germline ends came to 15 bases. The CDR3 consists of 14 residues. This chain's CDR3 is CASSFNGIPPEQYF. As DNA, the CDR3 is TGTGCCAGCAGTTTTAACGGGATCCCCCCCGAGCAGTACTTC.

Written as DNA, the CDR3 is TGTGCCAGCAGCGTAACCGGGACTAGTAATTTGGATGAGCAGTTCTTC. Amino acids: CASSVTGTSNLDEQFF. The chain carries TRBV9 and TRBJ2-1; 8 positions agree with TRBD2. The germline gives CDR1 SGDLS, CDR2 YYNGEE. Trimming at V came to 1 base and at J to 8 bases, leaving 11 bases not matched to a gene. The CDR3 is 16 residues long.

This chain connects TRBV9 to TRBJ2-2; TRBD2 matches 9 bases. In germline, CDR1 is SGDLS, CDR2 YYNGEE. With 4 bases clipped from V and 2 bases from J, the junction kept 12 bases outside the gene matches. This CDR3 spans 18 amino acids. The CDR3 DNA is TGTGCCAGCAGCACCGACCATCCGGGACTAGCAAACACCGGGGAGCTGTTTTTT. Amino acid sequence: CASSTDHPGLANTGELFF.

The chain joins TRBV28 to TRBJ2-3; TRBD2 might be the D (6 bases). The CDR3 runs 15 residues. Between the trimmed V and J ends, which lost 6 bases and 0 bases, there was a span of 13 bases. Germline loops: CDR1 MDHEN, CDR2 SYDVKM. The CDR3 nucleotides read TGTGCCAGCAGCTACTCGGGACTTAGCACAGATACGCAGTATTTT. Residues: CASSYSGLSTDTQYF.

The genes are TRBV28 and TRBJ2-4; D is possibly TRBD1 (6 bases). The CDR3 sequence is 14 residues long. V was pared by 5 bases and J by 3 bases, with 11 bases between. In germline, CDR1 is MDHEN, CDR2 SYDVKM. Here the CDR3 reads CASSLQGGKNIQYF. The DNA of the CDR3 is TGTGCCAGCAGTCTACAGGGTGGCAAAAACATTCAGTACTTC.

V gene TRBV5-4 combines with J gene TRBJ1-3, with D uncertain. Germline CDR1 reads SGHNT; CDR2 reads YYREEE (reference sequence). V was trimmed by 2 bases and J by 8 bases, leaving 11 bases between them. The CDR3 consists of 13 residues. The CDR3 DNA follows: TGTGCCAGCAGCTTAGGAGGTCGGGACACCATATATTTT. It encodes CASSLGGRDTIYF.

V and J are TRBV27 and TRBJ2-7, with TRBD1 matching over 7 bases. CDR3 length: 11 amino acids. Losses at the gene ends were 5 bases for V and 9 bases for J; bases not matched to a gene: 4. In germline, CDR1 is MNHEY, CDR2 SMNVEV (reference sequence). CDR3 region: CASSRGRVQYF. In nucleotides, the CDR3 is TGTGCCAGCAGTAGGGGGCGCGTGCAGTACTTC.

This clone has more than one count but fewer than ten. The chain's CDR3 is CASSPPSGTSGNNEQFF. CDR3 bases: TGTGCCAGCTCACCACCCTCCGGGACTAGCGGAAACAATGAGCAGTTCTTC. The rearrangement links TRBV18 to TRBJ2-1, with TRBD2 identical over 11 bases. This CDR3 spans 17 amino acids. Losses at the gene ends were 0 bases for V and 5 bases for J; bases not matched to a gene: 6. In germline, CDR1 is KGHSH, CDR2 LQKENI.

The chain employs TRBV7-3 and TRBJ2-3; D may be TRBD1 (5 bases). The CDR3 has 16 residues. In germline, CDR1 is SGHTA, CDR2 FQGTGA. V was pared by 5 bases and J by 2 bases, with 17 bases between. The CDR3 DNA sequence: TGTGCCAGCAGCCCTTGGACAATAAGCGACACAGATACGCAGTATTTT. This translates into CASSPWTISDTDTQYF. Full variable domain (missing parts from reference TRBV7-3 and TRBJ2-3): GAGVSQTPSNKVTEKGKYVELRCDPISGHTALYWYRQSLGQGPEFLIYFQGTGAADDSGLPNDRFFAVRPEGSVSTLKIQRTERGDSAVYLCASSPWTISDTDTQYFGPGTRLTVL.

The chain carries TRBV6-4 and TRBJ2-5; 12 nucleotides match TRBD1. The CDR3 extends over 19 amino acids. Trimming cost V 2 bases and J 3 bases; bases outside gene matches: 13. The germline gives CDR1 MRHNA, CDR2 SNTAGT. The CDR3, as DNA: TGTGCCAGCAGTGACGCGACCGGGACAGGGGGCTCCCACAAAGAGACCCAGTACTTC. Translating gives CASSDATGTGGSHKETQYF.

The CDR3 here is CASSSGLGNQPQHF. CDR3 in DNA: TGTGCCAGCAGCAGTGGACTGGGCAATCAGCCCCAGCATTTT. The rearrangement links TRBV9 to TRBJ1-5; D unclear. CDR3 size: 14 residues. V was clipped by 4 bases and J by 2 bases, with 10 bases between them. Germline lookup yields CDR1 SGDLS and CDR2 YYNGEE.

The rearrangement uses TRBV11-2 and TRBJ2-7; tentatively, D is TRBD2 (7 bases). The CDR3 extends over 14 amino acids. The germline CDR1 and CDR2 sequences are SGHAT and FQNNGV. V was shortened by 3 bases and J by 1 base, with 10 bases between the two germline ends. The CDR3 DNA sequence: TGTGCCAGCAGCTTGGGGGGGCCTTCCTACGAGCAGTACTTC. Protein sequence: CASSLGGPSYEQYF.

Here the CDR3 reads CASSLEGQSNTEAFF. In nucleotides, the CDR3 is TGTGCCAGCAGCTTGGAAGGACAGTCAAACACTGAAGCTTTCTTT. The chain links TRBV11-3 to TRBJ1-1; possibly TRBD1 for D (6 bases). Trimming took off 3 bases at V and 2 bases at J, with 13 bases between the two ends. The CDR3 totals 15 residues. Per germline, CDR1 SGHNT and CDR2 YENEEA.

This clone appeared a few times. The chain combines TRBV7-6 with TRBJ1-5; TRBD1 matches at 7 bases. Losses at the gene ends were 6 bases for V and 2 bases for J; bases not matched to a gene: 4. Germline loops: CDR1 SGHVS, CDR2 FNYEAQ. The CDR3 covers 14 residues. The CDR3 protein is CASSPTGGNQPQHF. The CDR3 nucleotides are TGTGCCAGCAGTCCTACAGGGGGCAATCAGCCCCAGCATTTT.

This chain connects TRBV4-1 to TRBJ2-7; no clear D gene. The V gene's germline CDR1 is MGHRA and CDR2 YSYEKL. The V end lost 1 base, the J end lost 4 bases, and 8 bases lay between the germline ends. The CDR3 extends over 13 amino acids. CDR3 loop: CASSQGVAYEQYF. CDR3 bases: TGCGCCAGCAGCCAAGGAGTTGCTTACGAGCAGTACTTC.

This clone has only one observation. The chain joins TRBV9 to TRBJ2-5; 7 bases agree with TRBD2. V gave up 7 bases and J gave up 5 bases; unmatched junction bases: 5. The CDR3 covers 12 residues. Germline V lookup: CDR1 SGDLS, CDR2 YYNGEE. The CDR3 DNA follows: TGTGCCAGCGGCCGGGGGGAGGAGACCCAGTACTTC. It yields the protein CASGRGEETQYF.

This clone was seen only once. This chain uses TRBV28 with TRBJ1-5, with 9 bases matching TRBD1. With V trimmed by 6 bases and J by 3 bases, 9 bases remained unmatched. CDR3 length: 16 amino acids. CDR1 is MDHEN and CDR2 is SYDVKM in the germline V gene. DNA for the CDR3: TGTGCCAGCAGGCCTTTCGGACAGGGGTACAATCAGCCCCAGCATTTT. It is translated as CASRPFGQGYNQPQHF.

V gene TRBV19 combines with J gene TRBJ1-1; the D gene is possibly TRBD1 (5 bases). V was clipped by 1 base and J by 4 bases, with 10 bases between them. This CDR3 region has 14 residues. The germline V gene has CDR1 LNHDA and CDR2 SQIVND (reference sequence). DNA for the CDR3: TGTGCCAGTAGTATAGCAGGGCAGGGCACTGAAGCTTTCTTT. This translates into CASSIAGQGTEAFF.

CDR3 in amino acids: CATSGGQTNEKLFF. The CDR3 nucleotides read TGTGCCACCAGCGGCGGGCAGACTAATGAAAAACTGTTTTTT. The V gene is TRBV15, the J gene TRBJ1-4; no clear D. Germline values: CDR1 LNHNV, CDR2 YYDKDF (reference sequence). Trimming left V 5 bases short and J 2 bases short, with 9 bases between. This CDR3 is built from 14 residues.